A single sample is the source of the 10 T cell receptor beta chains below, sequenced in a study of T-cell reconstitution after alpha-beta-depleted transplantation in children. This sample's TCRbeta library carried unique molecular identifier barcodes. TCRdb reprocessed the PCR reads with MiXCR, giving one entry per CDR3 protein. The sample lists 240,000 or so distinct CDR3 sequences, approximately 12% occurring once. Source: PBMCs from the stem cell graft donor, taken from the stem cell graft. These receptors were obtained from a human donor who donated a stem cell graft to a child with acute lymphoblastic leukemia.

This clonotype was counted many times. V and J are TRBV20-1 and TRBJ1-5, with 7 bases lining up with TRBD1. Germline lookup yields CDR1 DFQATT and CDR2 SNEGSKA (reference sequence). Trimming took 7 bases from V and 0 from J; bases not matched to a gene: 6. The CDR3 covers 14 residues. DNA for the CDR3: TGCAGTGTTGCGGGGACAGTTAGCAATCAGCCCCAGCATTTT. Translating gives CSVAGTVSNQPQHF.

This clonotype appeared many times. The rearrangement links TRBV9 to TRBJ1-3; 8 bases map to TRBD1. From germline, CDR1 is SGDLS and CDR2 YYNGEE. The CDR3 runs 13 residues. The V gene end was trimmed by 4 bases and the J gene end by 6 bases; junction bases not matched to a gene: 3. CDR3 sequence: CASSRQGTNTIYF. The DNA of the CDR3 is TGTGCCAGCAGCCGACAGGGGACAAACACCATATATTTT.

Ten or more counts support this clonotype. This sequence joins TRBV7-9 and TRBJ2-7; TRBD2 might be the D (5 bases). Per germline, CDR1 SEHNR and CDR2 FQNEAQ (reference sequence). The V end was cut by 3 bases, the J end by 2 bases, with 14 bases between. CDR3 length: 15 residues. The CDR3 bases are TGTGCCAGCAGCTTCCGGACTGATCCTGCCTACGAGCAGTACTTC. It specifies CASSFRTDPAYEQYF.

Comments on this clonotype: Germline and junction disagree at one end, which may indicate a read error. V is TRBV20-1 and J is TRBJ2-3; D may be TRBD1 or TRBD2 (6 bases each). The length of the CDR3 is 14 residues. Germline V gene data show CDR1 as DFQATT and CDR2 as SNEGSKA (reference sequence). In nucleotides, the CDR3 is TGCTGTGCTAGGATCACATCGGGGGCTGATACGCAGTATTTT. Its translation is CCARITSGADTQYF.

As DNA, the CDR3 is TGTGCCAGCAGTTACGGGCCCGAGACCCAGTTCTTC. Its translation is CASSYGPETQFF. V and J are TRBV6-2 or TRBV6-3 and TRBJ2-1; D is undetermined. The CDR3 extends over 12 amino acids. Trimming shortened V by 2 bases and J by 13 bases, and 12 bases separated the two germline ends. Germline-derived CDR1 and CDR2 are MNHEY and SVGEGT.

Ten or more counts support this clonotype. This sequence joins TRBV20-1 and TRBJ1-5; D not certain. There are 15 residues in the CDR3. The V gene's germline CDR1 is DFQATT and CDR2 SNEGSKA (reference sequence). V was clipped by 0 bases and J by 0 bases, with 9 bases between them. The DNA for the CDR3 is TGCAGTGCTAGAGATGGTCAAACTAGCAATCAGCCCCAGCATTTT. It specifies CSARDGQTSNQPQHF.

There are many counts of this clonotype. This chain joins TRBV7-2 and TRBJ1-3, with a possible D match to TRBD1 (5 bases). The CDR3 extends over 14 amino acids. Germline V lookup: CDR1 SGHTA, CDR2 FQGNSA. V gave up 5 bases and J gave up 2 bases, with 10 bases separating them. CDR3 sequence (DNA): TGTGCCAGCAGCATCAGGGTTACTGGAAACACCATATATTTT. Its protein product is CASSIRVTGNTIYF.

This clonotype has only a few counts. The chain recombines TRBV20-1 with TRBJ2-1; 10 nucleotides agree with TRBD2. Germline CDR1 reads DFQATT; CDR2 reads SNEGSKA (reference sequence). V lost 0 bases to trimming and J lost 7 bases; unmatched junction nucleotides: 12. The CDR3 length is 17 residues. Here the CDR3 DNA reads TGCAGTGCTAGAGATCAGGGAAGTAGCGGGGGGAAGAATGAGCAGTTCTTC. Protein product: CSARDQGSSGGKNEQFF.

This clonotype showed up many times. The chain carries TRBV5-1 and TRBJ2-7; a possible D gene is TRBD1 (6 bases). The CDR3 length is 15 residues. Trimming removed 0 bases at V and 5 bases at J, with 15 bases between. Germline loops: CDR1 SGHRS, CDR2 YFSETQ. CDR3 bases: TGCGCCAGCAGCTTGGATGGGGACAAGTTAAACGAGCAGTACTTC. Translated, it gives CASSLDGDKLNEQYF.

This clonotype was seen only a few times. V usage is TRBV15 and J usage is TRBJ1-2, with D possibly matching TRBD1 (6 bases). The CDR3 contains 13 residues. Trimming pared 5 bases from V and 8 bases from J, leaving 15 bases between. Germline CDR1 is LNHNV and CDR2 is YYDKDF (reference sequence). This CDR3 reads CATSAIQGNGYTF. DNA for the CDR3: TGTGCCACCAGCGCAATTCAGGGGAACGGCTACACCTTC.